This T cell receptor beta chain was observed in a study of CD8+CD57+ T cells in acquired aplastic anemia. Across the whole study: Mean yield of DNA from sorted CD4+ and CD8+ cells was about 3.2 ug.

On this clonotype: No antigen is known for it.

The CDR3 consists of 15 residues. V gave up 6 bases and J gave up 2 bases, with 11 bases separating them. CDR1 and CDR2 (germline): SNHLY, FYNNEI. Study-level results: A set of approximately 29 CD8+ CDR3 sequences was shared between patients and controls, and these sequences appeared highly expressed in patients.

It was genomic DNA that served as the template for profiling TCR beta VDJ and CDR3. TCRdb called the reads again in MiXCR, with one record for every CDR3 protein. Of some 120,000 distinct CDR3 sequences in the sample, about 48% were seen once. Source material: sorted CD4+, CD8+, or CD8+CD57+ T cells (not recorded which) from PBMCs. This TCR derives from a human donor in good health, serving as a control. The gene calls are TRBV2 and TRBJ2-6, with D perhaps matching TRBD1 (6 bases). CDR3 region: CASSDTGPGANVLTF. For the CDR3, the DNA is TGTGCCAGCAGCGATACAGGGCCTGGGGCCAACGTCCTGACTTTC.